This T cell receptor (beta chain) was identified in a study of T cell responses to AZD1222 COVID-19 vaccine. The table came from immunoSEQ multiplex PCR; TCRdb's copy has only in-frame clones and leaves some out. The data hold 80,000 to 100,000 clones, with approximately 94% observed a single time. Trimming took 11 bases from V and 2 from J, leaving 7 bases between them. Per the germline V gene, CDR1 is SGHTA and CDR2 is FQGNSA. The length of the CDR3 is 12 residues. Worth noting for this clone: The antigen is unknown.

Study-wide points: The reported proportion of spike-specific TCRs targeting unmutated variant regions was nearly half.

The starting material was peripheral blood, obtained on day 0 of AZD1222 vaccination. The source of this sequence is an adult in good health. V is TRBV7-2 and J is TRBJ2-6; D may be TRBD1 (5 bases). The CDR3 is CAFRAGANVLTF. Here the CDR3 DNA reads TGTGCCTTCAGGGCTGGGGCCAACGTCCTGACTTTC.